The TCR beta chain under discussion was sequenced for a study of OX40 agonist ivuxolimab in advanced cancers. Context from the whole study: The costimulatory receptor OX40 (CD134) was targeted by ivuxolimab, a fully human IgG2 agonistic monoclonal antibody. Intravenous ivuxolimab was administered to patients every 2 weeks at six dose levels: 0.01, 0.1, 0.3, 1.5, 3 and 10 mg/kg. Of the approximately 50 dose-escalation patients, hepatocellular carcinoma was present in 19, melanoma in approximately 15, renal cell carcinoma in 9 and head and neck cancer in 9. A male proportion of nearly 85% and a mean age of 60 years, ranging from 23 to 79, were recorded for the dose-escalation cohort. Prior anti-PD-1, anti-PD-L1 or anti-CTLA-4 therapy was permitted, and approximately 42% of dose-escalation patients had received checkpoint inhibitors. Partial responses occurred in three dose-escalation patients, of whom one had hepatocellular carcinoma and two had cutaneous melanoma. The purpose of peripheral TCRbeta sequencing was to test whether ivuxolimab changed TCR sequence diversity and led to clonal T-cell expansion. The paper reports the monotherapy dose-escalation portion (N ≈ 50 patients) of the phase I ivuxolimab trial. Here is what the overall study found, with its caveats: The antigen specificity of the clonally expanded peripheral T cells was not determined. Partial responders in the 0.1-3.0 mg/kg groups had among the lowest normalized peripheral clonal expansion, especially among CD8+ T cells. Low levels of normalized T-cell clonal expansion were also seen in some patients who did not respond. At doses of 0.1 to 3.0 mg/kg, clonal expansion of both CD4+ and CD8+ blood T cells was observed from baseline to week 6. After ivuxolimab, more expanded clones were found on average in CD8+ T cells than in CD4+ T cells.

Patients with a history of autoimmune disease or receiving systemic immunosuppression were excluded from the trial. Peripheral blood for TCR sequencing was collected from all dose cohorts at baseline, on cycle 4 day 1, and on cycle 7 day 1. The samples were drawn from a first-in-human, open-label, multicenter phase I dose-escalation trial of ivuxolimab. Adults with locally advanced or metastatic melanoma, renal cell carcinoma, hepatocellular carcinoma or head and neck squamous cell carcinoma were enrolled in the trial. Before TCR sequencing, CD4+ and CD8+ T cells were separately sorted from peripheral blood. Genomic DNA was extracted from sorted cells for sequencing of the TCRbeta CDR3 region. TCRbeta CDR3 regions were sequenced using the immunoSEQ Assay. The table comes from immuneACCESS by way of TCRdb, which keeps in-frame sequences with V and J called. Part of the clones is missing from these tables; in studies checked, under half for an unresolved V gene and the rest for unknown reasons. The sample has 50,000 to 65,000 clones on record, about 90% of them singletons. 20% to 25% of the sample lies in the top ten.

This clone occurred once. Its antigen specificity is not known. Qualities for individual bases were not recorded, and no much larger clone is one base off. This receptor was taken from an adult with an advanced solid tumor such as melanoma, head and neck, liver or kidney cancer. The material was CD4+ or CD8+ T cells sorted from blood, obtained in a trial of the OX40 agonist ivuxolimab.

The CDR3 here reads CASSLSRNGREGYEQYF. The nucleotide sequence is given as TGTGCCAGCAGTTTATCCCGAAACGGGCGGGAGGGCTACGAGCAGTACTTC. The chain is encoded by TRBV28 joined to TRBJ2-5, with 9 bases aligning to TRBD2. The J call may be faulty, since TRBJ2-7 better matches the DNA end. Spanning cysteine to phenylalanine, the CDR3 consists of 17 amino acids. Only the CDR3 DNA is retained, 51 bases long and in frame from the first base. CDR1 and CDR2 were assigned from the germline V gene as MDHEN and SYDVKM.